This T cell receptor beta chain came from a study of T cell responses to AZD1222 COVID-19 vaccine. Only a few counts were recorded for this clone. Trimming stripped 1 base from V and 5 bases from J, with 12 bases between. Germline V CDR1 and CDR2: SGHKS, YYEKEE (reference sequence). The CDR3 extends over 15 amino acids. Assay used: immunoSEQ multiplex PCR; TCRdb lists only in-frame clones, some missing. The table has about 160,000 clones, about nine tenths seen once. This TCR derives from an adult in good health. The J gene is TRBJ1-4, the V gene TRBV5-5; D unresolved. The sequencing used peripheral blood, collected on day 0 of AZD1222 vaccination. In DNA form, the CDR3 reads TGTGCCAGCAGCTTGCGGCAGGTTTTGAATGAAAAACTGTTTTTT. Translating it yields CASSLRQVLNEKLFF.